The 18 T cell receptor beta chains below all came from one sample that was sequenced in a study of blood T cells in healthy people across ages. With a J-beta primer mix and a sample-barcoded 5' primer, a second PCR ran about 7 to 11 cycles. MiXCR, applied by TCRdb to the 5' RACE reads, yields one record per CDR3 protein. Counted here are 790,000 or so distinct CDR3 sequences, about half occurring once; the ten biggest clones make up around 18%. Material for sequencing was blood. These receptors all come from a man older than 75 in good health.

This chain uses TRBV29-1 with TRBJ1-2; TRBD1 matches at 9 bases. Trimming took 4 bases from V and 10 from J; bases not matched to a gene: 13. The CDR3 has 14 residues. Germline CDR1 SQVTM, CDR2 ANQGSEA. For the CDR3, the DNA is TGCAGCGTTGTCAGACAGGGGGTGCGCCGGGACTACACCTTC. Translation: CSVVRQGVRRDYTF. Complete variable domain (other parts from reference TRBV29-1 and TRBJ1-2): SAVISQKPSRDICQRGTSLTIQCQVDSQVTMMFWYRQQPGQSLTLIATANQGSEATYESGFVIDKFPISRPNLTFSTLTVSNMSPEDSSIYLCSVVRQGVRRDYTFGSGTRLTVV.

The CDR3 DNA reads as TGCAGCGTTGAGGACTCTGGGGCCAACGTCCTGACTTTC. Translation: CSVEDSGANVLTF. The chain has TRBV29-1 and TRBJ2-6; D call uncertain. In germline, CDR1 is SQVTM, CDR2 ANQGSEA. V gave up 3 bases and J gave up 0 bases, with 3 bases separating them. The CDR3 loop spans 13 amino acids.

This chain uses TRBV7-6 with TRBJ1-2, with TRBD1 identical over 10 bases. This CDR3 is 16 amino acids long. V gave up 3 bases and J gave up 6 bases; unmatched junction bases: 10. The germline V gene has CDR1 SGHVS and CDR2 FNYEAQ. The chain's CDR3 is CASSFSIGTGEHGYTF. CDR3 coding DNA: TGTGCCAGCAGCTTCTCCATCGGGACAGGGGAGCATGGCTACACCTTC.

This clonotype was detected ten times or more. This chain joins TRBV20-1 and TRBJ2-1, with TRBD2 matching 11 bases. The CDR3 covers 14 residues. Trimming took 2 bases from V and 6 from J; bases not matched to a gene: 3. Germline assignment: CDR1 DFQATT and CDR2 SNEGSKA (reference sequence). The CDR3 loop reads CSARRLAGGNEQFF. DNA for the CDR3: TGCAGTGCTAGACGTCTAGCGGGGGGCAATGAGCAGTTCTTC.

As concerns this clonotype: At one of its ends the junction is not consistent with the germline gene, which may arise from a read error. The J gene is TRBJ1-1, the V gene TRBV12-3 or TRBV12-4; D unclear. The length of the CDR3 is 13 residues. CDR3 sequence (DNA): TGTGCCAGCAGTTTAAACGTAGACACTGGAGCTTTCTTT. It is translated as CASSLNVDTGAFF.

The genes are TRBV25-1 and TRBJ1-2, with D perhaps TRBD1 (6 bases). Germline-derived CDR1 and CDR2 are MGHDK and SYGVNS. This CDR3 region has 14 residues. The V gene lost 0 bases and the J gene lost 7 bases, with 12 bases spanning the gap. The CDR3 spells CASSEYKGDVGYTF. The CDR3 nucleotides read TGTGCCAGCAGTGAATATAAGGGGGACGTTGGCTACACCTTC.

The CDR3: CASSLETASYNEQFF. In DNA, the CDR3 is TGTGCCAGCAGTTTGGAGACAGCATCCTACAATGAGCAGTTCTTC. The V and J genes are TRBV28 and TRBJ2-1; D possibly corresponds to TRBD1 (5 bases). Germline CDR1 is MDHEN and CDR2 is SYDVKM. Trimming took off 3 bases at V and 1 base at J, with 10 bases between the two ends. The CDR3 length is 15 residues.

This clonotype was seen a single time. Since a much larger clone is just one base distant, this may be a read error. The chain couples TRBV9 to TRBJ2-1, with no clear D. CDR1 and CDR2 (germline): SGDLS, YYNGEE. The CDR3 extends over 15 amino acids. Between the trimmed V and J ends, which lost 3 bases and 13 bases, there was a span of 23 bases. The CDR3 DNA follows: TGTGCCAGCAGCGCTCGGGCCGTGCGAAAAGAGACCCAGTTCTTC. Protein sequence: CASSARAVRKETQFF. Filled out from reference TRBV9 and TRBJ2-1, the complete variable domain reads DSGVTQTPKHLITATGQRVTLRCSPRSGDLSVYWYQQSLDQGLQFLIQYYNGEERAKGNILERFSAQQFPDLHSELNLSSLELGDSALYFCASSARAVRKETQFFGPGTRLTVL.

The CDR3 here is CASSPHPGLATGNIQYF. CDR3 DNA sequence: TGTGCCAGCAGCCCCCACCCGGGACTAGCTACGGGAAACATTCAGTACTTC. V is TRBV7-2 and J is TRBJ2-4, with 9 positions matching TRBD2. Germline CDR1 is SGHTA and CDR2 is FQGNSA. V dropped 5 bases and J dropped 6; count of bases not matched to a gene: 14. The CDR3 totals 17 residues. The full variable domain, with the rest looked up from reference TRBV7-2 and TRBJ2-4, is GAGVSQSPSNKVTEKGKDVELRCDPISGHTALYWYRQSLGQGLEFLIYFQGNSAPDKSGLPSDRFSAERTGGSVSTLTIQRTQQEDSAVYLCASSPHPGLATGNIQYFGAGTRLSVL.

V is TRBV20-1 and J is TRBJ2-3; 14 positions agree with TRBD2. The CDR3 has 15 residues. Per the germline V gene, CDR1 is DFQATT and CDR2 is SNEGSKA (reference sequence). J was trimmed by 5 bases and V by 4 bases; bases with no gene match: 5. The CDR3 sequence is CSAMRLAGGQDTQYF. Written as DNA, the CDR3 is TGCAGTGCTATGCGACTAGCGGGAGGGCAAGATACGCAGTATTTT.

This clonotype showed up many times. The rearrangement links TRBV28 to TRBJ2-3, with D perhaps matching TRBD2 (6 bases). V was pared by 2 bases and J by 0 bases, with 9 bases between. Germline lookup yields CDR1 MDHEN and CDR2 SYDVKM. The CDR3 runs to 15 residues. CDR3 nucleotides: TGTGCCAGCAGTTTACAAGCGGGTAGCACAGATACGCAGTATTTT. Its translation: CASSLQAGSTDTQYF.

As regards this clonotype: A read error may account for a junction end that differs from germline. CDR3 loop: CAGSSLAGLAGDEQFF. The CDR3 coding sequence is TGTGCCGGCAGCTCCCTGGCAGGACTAGCGGGAGATGAGCAGTTCTTC. The chain is built from TRBV7-9 and TRBJ2-1; 13 bases map to TRBD2. The CDR3 extends over 16 amino acids. Per the germline V gene, CDR1 is SEHNR and CDR2 is FQNEAQ (reference sequence).

This clonotype was recorded a few times. The chain links TRBV2 to TRBJ1-2; the D is unclear. The CDR3 loop spans 14 amino acids. Germline lookup yields CDR1 SNHLY and CDR2 FYNNEI. V lost 1 base and J lost 3, with 9 bases in between. The CDR3 DNA follows: TGTGCCAGCAGTGAAGTCTCGTGGGACTATGGCTACACCTTC. Translation gives CASSEVSWDYGYTF.

J is TRBJ2-7 and V is TRBV5-5; weak D call: TRBD2 (5 bases). The V gene lost 4 bases and the J gene lost 0 bases, with 14 bases spanning the gap. Germline CDR1 reads SGHKS; CDR2 reads YYEKEE (reference sequence). The CDR3 is 15 amino acids. Here the CDR3 DNA reads TGTGCCAGCAGCAGAAGAGCGGAGAGCTCCTACGAGCAGTACTTC. Translated, it gives CASSRRAESSYEQYF.

The chain couples TRBV4-3 to TRBJ2-1; D possibly corresponds to TRBD2 (5 bases). The CDR3 extends over 13 amino acids. Germline values: CDR1 LGHNA, CDR2 YSLEER. The V and J ends lost 5 bases and 10 bases respectively, with 15 bases between them. CDR3: CASSVQPGKEQFF. The CDR3, as DNA: TGCGCCAGCAGCGTCCAACCGGGGAAGGAGCAGTTCTTC.

Only a few counts were recorded for this clonotype. The V gene is TRBV3-1, the J gene TRBJ1-2, with TRBD1 identical over 7 bases. V dropped 4 bases and J dropped 3; count of bases not matched to a gene: 5. Germline V gene sequence: CDR1 LGHDT, CDR2 YNNKEL (reference sequence). This CDR3 spans 14 amino acids. Here the CDR3 DNA reads TGTGCCAGCAGCCCTACAGGGGAGTACTATGGCTACACCTTC. It encodes CASSPTGEYYGYTF.

In this sample, this clonotype turned up a few times. The chain carries TRBV5-1 and TRBJ2-2; 7 positions match TRBD2. Trimming at V came to 0 bases and at J to 1 base, leaving 6 bases not matched to a gene. This CDR3 is 17 amino acids long. CDR1 and CDR2 from the germline V gene are SGHRS and YFSETQ. The CDR3 sequence: CASSLVQGGMNTGELFF. The CDR3 region has the DNA TGCGCCAGCAGCTTGGTGCAGGGAGGGATGAACACCGGGGAGCTGTTTTTT.

The J gene is TRBJ1-5, the V gene TRBV30; the D is unclear. This CDR3 region has 15 residues. CDR1 and CDR2 from the germline V gene are GTSNPN and SVGIG (reference sequence). Trimming pared 0 bases from V and 2 bases from J, leaving 11 bases between. CDR3 nucleotides: TGTGCCTGGAGTGTTGGGGATGGCGGCAATCAGCCCCAGCATTTT. This encodes CAWSVGDGGNQPQHF.